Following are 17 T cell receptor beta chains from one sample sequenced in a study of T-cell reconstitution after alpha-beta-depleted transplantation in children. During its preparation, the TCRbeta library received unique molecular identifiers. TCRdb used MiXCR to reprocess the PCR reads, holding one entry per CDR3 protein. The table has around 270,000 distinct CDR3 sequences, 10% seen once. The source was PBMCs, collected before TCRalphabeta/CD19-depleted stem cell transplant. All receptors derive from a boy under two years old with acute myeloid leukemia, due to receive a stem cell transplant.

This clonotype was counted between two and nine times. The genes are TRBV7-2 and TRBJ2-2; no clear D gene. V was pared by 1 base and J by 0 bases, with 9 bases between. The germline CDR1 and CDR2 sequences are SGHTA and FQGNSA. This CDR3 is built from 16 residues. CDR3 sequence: CASSLVLGANTGELFF. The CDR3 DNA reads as TGTGCCAGCAGCTTAGTTCTGGGCGCGAACACCGGGGAGCTGTTTTTT.

CDR3 region: CASSRQGSKNIQYF. The CDR3 DNA is TGTGCCAGCTCGAGACAGGGTTCCAAAAACATTCAGTACTTC. The gene calls are TRBV18 and TRBJ2-4, with 7 bases aligning to TRBD1. The V gene end was trimmed by 6 bases and the J gene end by 2 bases; junction bases not matched to a gene: 4. CDR1 and CDR2 from the germline V gene are KGHSH and LQKENI. CDR3 length: 14 amino acids.

The CDR3 sequence is CASSFRRAPYEQYF. CDR3 nucleotides: TGTGCCAGCAGTTTCCGCCGGGCTCCCTACGAGCAGTACTTC. V gene TRBV28 combines with J gene TRBJ2-7; D is uncertain. CDR3 length equals 14 residues. Trimming took 3 bases from V and 2 from J, leaving 11 bases between them. Germline CDR1 reads MDHEN; CDR2 reads SYDVKM.

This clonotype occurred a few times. CDR3 loop: CASRALGRQGEQYF. The CDR3, as DNA: TGTGCCAGCAGGGCCCTGGGACGCCAAGGGGAGCAGTACTTC. The rearrangement uses TRBV12-3 or TRBV12-4 and TRBJ2-7; D may match TRBD1 or TRBD2 (5 bases each). The CDR3 has 14 amino acids. V lost 6 bases to trimming and J lost 7 bases, with 19 bases between them.

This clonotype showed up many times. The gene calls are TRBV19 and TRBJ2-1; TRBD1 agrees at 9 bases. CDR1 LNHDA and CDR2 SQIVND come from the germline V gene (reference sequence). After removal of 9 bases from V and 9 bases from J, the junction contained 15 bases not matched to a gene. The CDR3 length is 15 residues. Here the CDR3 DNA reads TGTGCCAGCGCCCTTTCCCCGGGACAGGGTGGTGAGCAGTTCTTC. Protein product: CASALSPGQGGEQFF.

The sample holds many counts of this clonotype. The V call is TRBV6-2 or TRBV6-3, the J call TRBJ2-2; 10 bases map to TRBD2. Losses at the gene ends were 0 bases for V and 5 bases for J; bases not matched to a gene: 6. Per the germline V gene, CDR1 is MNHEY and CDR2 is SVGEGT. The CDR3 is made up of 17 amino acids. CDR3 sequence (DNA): TGTGCCAGCAGTTACTCGAGTCTAGCGGGGGTGACCGGGGAGCTGTTTTTT. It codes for CASSYSSLAGVTGELFF.

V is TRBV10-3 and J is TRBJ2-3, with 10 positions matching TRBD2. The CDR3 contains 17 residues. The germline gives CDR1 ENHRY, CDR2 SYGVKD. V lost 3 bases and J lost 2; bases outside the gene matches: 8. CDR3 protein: CAISETPSGRDTDTQYF. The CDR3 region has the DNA TGTGCCATCAGTGAAACACCTAGCGGGAGAGACACAGATACGCAGTATTTT.

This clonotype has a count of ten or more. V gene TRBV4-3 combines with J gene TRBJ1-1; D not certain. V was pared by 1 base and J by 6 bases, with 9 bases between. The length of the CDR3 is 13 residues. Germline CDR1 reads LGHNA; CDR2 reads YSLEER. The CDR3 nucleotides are TGCGCCAGCAGCCAAGGAAGTTGGGCTGAAGCTTTCTTT. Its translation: CASSQGSWAEAFF.

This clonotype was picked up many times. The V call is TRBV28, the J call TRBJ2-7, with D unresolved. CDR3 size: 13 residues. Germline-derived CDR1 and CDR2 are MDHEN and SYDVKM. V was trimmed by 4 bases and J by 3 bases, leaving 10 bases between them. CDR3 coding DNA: TGTGCCAGCAGTTCTACCCAAGGCTACGAGCAGTACTTC. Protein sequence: CASSSTQGYEQYF.

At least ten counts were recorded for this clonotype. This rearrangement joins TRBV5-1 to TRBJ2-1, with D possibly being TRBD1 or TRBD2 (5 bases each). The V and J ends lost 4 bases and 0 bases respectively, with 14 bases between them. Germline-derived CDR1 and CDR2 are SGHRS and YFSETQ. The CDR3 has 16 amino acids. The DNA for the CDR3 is TGCGCCAGCAGCCCCCGGGGCAGGACCTCCTACAATGAGCAGTTCTTC. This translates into CASSPRGRTSYNEQFF.

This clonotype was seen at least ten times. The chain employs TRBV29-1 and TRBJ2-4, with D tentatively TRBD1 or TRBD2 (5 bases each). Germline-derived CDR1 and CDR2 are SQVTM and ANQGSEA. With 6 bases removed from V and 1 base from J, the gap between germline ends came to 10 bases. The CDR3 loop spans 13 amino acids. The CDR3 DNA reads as TGCAGCGTCGGGACCTTGGCCAAAAACATTCAGTACTTC. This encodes CSVGTLAKNIQYF.

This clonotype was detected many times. DNA for the CDR3: TGTGCCAGCAGAAGAAACACCGGGGAGCTGTTTTTT. Amino acids: CASRRNTGELFF. This chain links TRBV12-3 or TRBV12-4 with TRBJ2-2; D gene unclear. CDR3 size: 12 residues. V was clipped by 6 bases and J by 2 bases, with 4 bases between them.

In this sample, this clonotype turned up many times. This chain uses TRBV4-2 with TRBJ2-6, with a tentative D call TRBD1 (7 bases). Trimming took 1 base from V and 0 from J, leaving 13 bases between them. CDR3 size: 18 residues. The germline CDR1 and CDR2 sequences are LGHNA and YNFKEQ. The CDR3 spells CASSQGPGGYSGANVLTF. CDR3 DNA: TGTGCCAGCAGCCAAGGCCCAGGGGGGTACTCTGGGGCCAACGTCCTGACTTTC.

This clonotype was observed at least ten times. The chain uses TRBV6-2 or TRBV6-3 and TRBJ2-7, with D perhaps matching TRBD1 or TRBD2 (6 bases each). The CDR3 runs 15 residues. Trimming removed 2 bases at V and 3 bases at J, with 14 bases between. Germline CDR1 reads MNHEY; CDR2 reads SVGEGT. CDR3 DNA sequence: TGTGCCAGCAGTTACCGAGGGGGGCAGGGCTACGAGCAGTACTTC. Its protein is CASSYRGGQGYEQYF.

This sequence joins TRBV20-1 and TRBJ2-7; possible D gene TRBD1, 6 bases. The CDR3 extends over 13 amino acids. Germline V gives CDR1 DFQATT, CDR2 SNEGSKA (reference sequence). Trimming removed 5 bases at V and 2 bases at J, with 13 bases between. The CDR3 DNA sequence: TGCAGTGCTTTTGGCAGGGGACCCTACGAGCAGTACTTC. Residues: CSAFGRGPYEQYF.

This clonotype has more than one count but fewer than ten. CDR3 in DNA: TGTGCCAGCAGTTTACACAGGGGTTCAACTAATGAAAAACTGTTTTTT. Its translation is CASSLHRGSTNEKLFF. The V gene is TRBV28, the J gene TRBJ1-4; 7 bases agree with TRBD1. The CDR3 contains 16 residues. Germline values: CDR1 MDHEN, CDR2 SYDVKM. J lost 0 bases, V lost 2 bases, and 3 bases had no gene match.

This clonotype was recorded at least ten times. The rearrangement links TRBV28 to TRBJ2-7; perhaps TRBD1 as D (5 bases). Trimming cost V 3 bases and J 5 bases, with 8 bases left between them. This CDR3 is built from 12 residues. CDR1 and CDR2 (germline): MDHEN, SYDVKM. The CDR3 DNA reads TGTGCCAGCAGTTTTTTAGGGGACGAGCAGTACTTC. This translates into CASSFLGDEQYF.